This paragraph reports one TCR beta chain. Other DNA sequences in this specimen translate into the identical CDR3. These data belong to a study of shared clonotypes between healthy human individuals. Naive CD8 cells were CD45RO-negative, positively selected for CCR7, excluding terminally differentiated effector memory CD45RA+ cells. Profiled with immunoSEQ multiplex PCR; TCRdb holds only in-frame clones, not every one. The table shows approximately 840,000 clones, with approximately 96% occurring only once. The V gene lost 0 bases and the J gene lost 3 bases, with 16 bases spanning the gap. The CDR3 is made up of 16 amino acids. The germline gives CDR1 SGHKS, CDR2 YYEKEE (reference sequence).

The sequenced sample was naive CD8+ T cells sorted from blood. The receptor was isolated from a young man in good health. J is TRBJ2-7 and V is TRBV5-5; D perhaps matches TRBD2 (5 bases). The CDR3 DNA reads TGTGCCAGCAGCTTGGCCGTCGGAGGAGACTACTACGAGCAGTACTTC. It is translated as CASSLAVGGDYYEQYF.